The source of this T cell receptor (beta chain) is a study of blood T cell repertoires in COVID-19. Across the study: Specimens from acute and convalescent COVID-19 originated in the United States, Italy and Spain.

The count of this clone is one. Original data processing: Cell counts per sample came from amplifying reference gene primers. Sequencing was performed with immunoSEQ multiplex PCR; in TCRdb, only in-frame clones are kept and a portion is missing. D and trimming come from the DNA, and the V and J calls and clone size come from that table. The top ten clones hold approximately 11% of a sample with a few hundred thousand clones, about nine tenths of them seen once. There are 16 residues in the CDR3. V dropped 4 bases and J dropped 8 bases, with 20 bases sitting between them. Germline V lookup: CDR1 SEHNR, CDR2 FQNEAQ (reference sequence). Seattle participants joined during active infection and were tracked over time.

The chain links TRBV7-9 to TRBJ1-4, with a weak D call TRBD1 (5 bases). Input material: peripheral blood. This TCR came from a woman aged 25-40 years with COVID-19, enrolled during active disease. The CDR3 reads CASSYVPGQGWEKLFF. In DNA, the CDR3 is TGTGCCAGCAGCTACGTACCGGGCCAGGGTTGGGAAAAACTGTTTTTT.